The 10 T cell receptor beta chains given below trace back to one sample, sequenced in a study of read filtering for tumor transcriptome and immune sequencing (dated by TCRdb to 2020 to 2022). For sequencing, an Illumina HiSeq 4000 was employed. The Immunoverse kit was used to build TCR libraries from around 420 ng RNA, with molecular barcoded adaptors covering alpha/delta and beta/gamma chains. TCRdb took the public reads, trimmed them with fastp at Q25, ran MiXCR for clone calling and kept in-frame beta chains. Each record represents a unique CDR3 protein, reported with the most common genes and DNA among its rows. A total of over 45,000 distinct CDR3 sequences appear in this sample, around 21% of them only once. The top ten hold under 40% of the sample. Sequences were obtained from a population of CD138-negative cells sorted from bone marrow. Interpreted using the paper, the cell subset or site label stands for: bone marrow mononuclear cells depleted of CD138+ plasma/myeloma cells by negative magnetic selection. The receptors come from a donor at least 40 years old with multiple myeloma.

About this clonotype: This may come from a read error, since a much larger clone is one base off. The V call is TRBV7-6, the J call TRBJ2-2; D tentatively fits TRBD1 or TRBD2 (5 bases each). Germline V CDR1 and CDR2: SGHVS, FNYEAQ. This CDR3 has 14 residues. For the CDR3, the DNA is TGTGCCAGCAGCGCCCTCCTTGGGGCCGGGGAGCTGTCTTTT. This translates into CASSALLGAGELSF.

This clonotype was recorded many times. This chain uses TRBV20-1 with TRBJ1-5; D remains unclear. The V end lost 6 bases, the J end lost 0 bases, and 6 bases lay between the germline ends. The length of the CDR3 is 12 residues. Per the germline V gene, CDR1 is DFQATT and CDR2 is SNEGSKA (reference sequence). Here the CDR3 reads CSAAYSNQPQHF. CDR3 DNA: TGCAGTGCAGCGTATAGCAATCAGCCCCAGCATTTT.

Of note for this clonotype: Without the conserved terminal phenylalanine or tryptophan, this CDR3 likely stems from a read error. The chain employs TRBV7-3 and TRBJ2-5; perhaps D is TRBD1 or TRBD2 (6 bases each). There are 15 residues in the CDR3. Trimming took 1 base from V and 2 from J, leaving 11 bases between them. CDR1 is SGHTA and CDR2 is FQGTGA in the germline V gene. The CDR3 coding sequence is TGTGCCAGCAGCTTAAGTGGAGGGGGGCAAGAGACCCAGTACCTC. Residues: CASSLSGGGQETQYL.

About this clonotype itself: A much larger clone differs from this one at a single base, so this may be a read error. J is TRBJ2-3 and V is TRBV29-1; D assignment may be TRBD1 or TRBD2 (5 bases each). V lost 5 bases and J 6 bases, leaving 24 bases between the germline ends. Germline V lookup: CDR1 SQVTM, CDR2 ANQGSEA. This CDR3 has 16 residues. The CDR3 loop reads CSVLKGDAREGDTQYF. DNA for the CDR3: TGCAGCGTTCTCAAAGGGGACGCCCGAGAAGGGGATACGCAGTATTTT.

Concerning this clonotype: A much larger clone is a single base away; this may be a read error. The chain recombines TRBV10-3 with TRBJ2-3; possible D gene TRBD1, 6 bases. Germline V CDR1 and CDR2: ENHRY, SYGVKD. This CDR3 spans 14 amino acids. This CDR3 reads CTIRMTGDKDTQYF. Written as DNA, the CDR3 is TGTACCATCAGGATGACAGGAGATAAAGATACGCAGTATTTT.

This clonotype occurred many times. The chain combines TRBV18 with TRBJ2-1, with 7 bases matching TRBD2. Per the germline V gene, CDR1 is KGHSH and CDR2 is LQKENI. V shed 5 bases and J 4 bases; nucleotides not matched to a gene: 8. CDR3 length: 15 amino acids. DNA of the CDR3: TGTGCCAGCTCATCACTAGCGTCAGGTTACAATGAGCAGTTCTTC. Translated, it gives CASSSLASGYNEQFF.

This clonotype was found a few times. The rearrangement uses TRBV6-6 and TRBJ1-5; D is undetermined. Per the germline V gene, CDR1 is MNHNY and CDR2 is SVGAGI (reference sequence). V was pared by 5 bases and J by 0 bases, with 11 bases between. The CDR3 is 15 amino acids. CDR3 bases: TGTGCCAGCAGTGAGATAAAAGGTAGCAATCAGCCCCAGCATTTT. Amino acids: CASSEIKGSNQPQHF.

For this clonotype: Without the conserved terminal phenylalanine or tryptophan, this CDR3 likely stems from a read error. The chain has TRBV29-1 and TRBJ2-2; 8 nucleotides match TRBD2. J gave up 6 bases and V 0 bases, and 9 bases lay outside the gene matches. The CDR3 has 16 residues. The V gene's germline CDR1 is SQVTM and CDR2 ANQGSEA. CDR3 region: CSVEDWSSGSAGELFL. The CDR3 DNA sequence: TGCAGCGTTGAAGATTGGAGCAGCGGGAGTGCCGGGGAGCTGTTTCTT.

Concerning this clonotype itself: This may be a read error, as it is one base from a much larger clone. This rearrangement joins TRBV7-9 to TRBJ2-2, with TRBD1 matching 9 bases. The germline V gene has CDR1 SEHNR and CDR2 FQNEAQ (reference sequence). Trimming at V came to 3 bases and at J to 3 bases, leaving 5 bases not matched to a gene. The CDR3 loop spans 16 amino acids. Here the CDR3 reads CASSFRTGVDTGELFF. CDR3 in DNA: TGTGCCAGCAGCTTCCGGACAGGGGTCGACACCGGGGAGCTGTTTTTT.

This clonotype has at least ten counts. This chain connects TRBV19 to TRBJ2-1; maybe TRBD1 (6 bases). Between the trimmed V and J ends, which lost 4 bases and 6 bases, there was a span of 13 bases. This CDR3 is built from 14 residues. Germline assignment: CDR1 LNHDA and CDR2 SQIVND (reference sequence). The CDR3 sequence: CASSTGQQLNEQFF. The CDR3 coding sequence is TGTGCCAGTAGTACCGGACAGCAGCTCAATGAGCAGTTCTTC.